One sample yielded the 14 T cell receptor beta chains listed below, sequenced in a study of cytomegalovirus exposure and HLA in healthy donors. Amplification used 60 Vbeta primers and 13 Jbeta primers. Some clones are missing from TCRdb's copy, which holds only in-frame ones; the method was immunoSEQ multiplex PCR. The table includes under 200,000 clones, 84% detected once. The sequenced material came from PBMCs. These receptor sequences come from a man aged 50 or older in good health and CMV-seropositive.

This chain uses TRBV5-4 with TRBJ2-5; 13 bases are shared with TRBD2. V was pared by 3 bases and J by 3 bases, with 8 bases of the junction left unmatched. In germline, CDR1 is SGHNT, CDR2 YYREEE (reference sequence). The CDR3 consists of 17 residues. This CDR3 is CASSSGLAGAGKETQYF. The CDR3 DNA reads TGTGCCAGCAGCTCCGGACTAGCGGGAGCCGGTAAAGAGACCCAGTACTTC.

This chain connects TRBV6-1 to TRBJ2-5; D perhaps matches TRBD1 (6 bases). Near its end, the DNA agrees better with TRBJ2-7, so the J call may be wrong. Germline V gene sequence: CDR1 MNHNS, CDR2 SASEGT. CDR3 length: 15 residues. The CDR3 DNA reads TGTGCCAGCAGTGAAATTTCACAGGGCAGACCCGAGCAGTACTTC. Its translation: CASSEISQGRPEQYF.

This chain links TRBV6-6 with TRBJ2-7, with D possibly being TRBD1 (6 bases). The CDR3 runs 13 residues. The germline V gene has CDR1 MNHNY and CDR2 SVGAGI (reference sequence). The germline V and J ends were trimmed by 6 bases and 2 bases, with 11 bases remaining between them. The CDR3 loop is CASSRQETYEQYF. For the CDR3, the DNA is TGTGCCAGCAGCAGACAGGAGACCTACGAGCAGTACTTC.

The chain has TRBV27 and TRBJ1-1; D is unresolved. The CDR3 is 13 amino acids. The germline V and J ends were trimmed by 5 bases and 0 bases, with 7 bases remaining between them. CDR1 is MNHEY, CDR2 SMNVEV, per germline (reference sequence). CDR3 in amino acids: CASSPRVNTEAFF. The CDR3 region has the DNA TGTGCCAGCAGTCCCCGGGTGAACACTGAAGCTTTCTTT.

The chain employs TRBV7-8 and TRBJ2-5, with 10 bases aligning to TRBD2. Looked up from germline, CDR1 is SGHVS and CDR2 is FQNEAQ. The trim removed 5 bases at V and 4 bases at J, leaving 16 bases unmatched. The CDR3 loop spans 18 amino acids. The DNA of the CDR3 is TGTGCCAGCAGCCCCGCAAATCGTCTAGCGGGAGTTTCAGAGACCCAGTACTTC. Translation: CASSPANRLAGVSETQYF.

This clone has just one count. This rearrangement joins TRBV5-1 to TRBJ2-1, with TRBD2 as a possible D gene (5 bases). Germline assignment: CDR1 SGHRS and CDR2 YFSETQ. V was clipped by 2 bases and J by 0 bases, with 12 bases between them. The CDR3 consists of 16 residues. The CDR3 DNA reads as TGCGCCAGCAGCTTCGAAGCGGTCAGCTCCTACAATGAGCAGTTCTTC. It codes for CASSFEAVSSYNEQFF.

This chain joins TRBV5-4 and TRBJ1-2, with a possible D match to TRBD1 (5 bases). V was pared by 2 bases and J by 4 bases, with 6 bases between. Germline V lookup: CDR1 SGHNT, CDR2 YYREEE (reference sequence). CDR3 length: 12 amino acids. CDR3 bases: TGTGCCAGCAGCTTCGACAGCTATGGCTACACCTTC. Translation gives CASSFDSYGYTF.

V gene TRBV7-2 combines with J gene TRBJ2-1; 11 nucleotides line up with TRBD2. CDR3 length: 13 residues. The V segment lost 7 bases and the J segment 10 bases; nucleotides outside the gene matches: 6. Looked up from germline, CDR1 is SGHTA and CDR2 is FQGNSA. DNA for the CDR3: TGTGCCAGCAATCGACTAGCGGGGCTCGAGCAGTTCTTC. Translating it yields CASNRLAGLEQFF.

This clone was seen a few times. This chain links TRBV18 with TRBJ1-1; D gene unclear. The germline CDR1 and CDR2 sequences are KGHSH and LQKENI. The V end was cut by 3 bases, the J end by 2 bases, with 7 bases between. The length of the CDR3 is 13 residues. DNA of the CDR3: TGTGCCAGCTCACCCCAGGTCAACACTGAAGCTTTCTTT. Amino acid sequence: CASSPQVNTEAFF.

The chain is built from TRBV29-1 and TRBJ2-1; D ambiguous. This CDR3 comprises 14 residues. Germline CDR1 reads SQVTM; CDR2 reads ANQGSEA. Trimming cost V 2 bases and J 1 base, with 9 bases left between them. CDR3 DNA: TGCAGCGTTGAAAAGAGACTTTCCTACAATGAGCAGTTCTTC. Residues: CSVEKRLSYNEQFF.

Written as DNA, the CDR3 is TGTGCCAGCAGCTCTTCCGGACTAGCGGGGGGCCCTGCTAGCACAGATACGCAGTATTTT. This sequence encodes CASSSSGLAGGPASTDTQYF. The V and J genes are TRBV5-4 and TRBJ2-3; TRBD2 aligns across 14 bases. J lost 0 bases, V lost 3 bases, and 12 bases had no gene match. Germline CDR1 is SGHNT and CDR2 is YYREEE (reference sequence). The CDR3 is 20 residues long.

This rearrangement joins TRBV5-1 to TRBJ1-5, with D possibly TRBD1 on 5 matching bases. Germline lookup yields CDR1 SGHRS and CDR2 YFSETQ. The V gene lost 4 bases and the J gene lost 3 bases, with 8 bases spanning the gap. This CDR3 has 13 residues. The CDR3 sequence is CASSRQPNQPQHF. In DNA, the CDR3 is TGCGCCAGCAGCCGACAGCCCAATCAGCCCCAGCATTTT.

The CDR3 region has the DNA TGTGCCAGCAGCGACAAGACAGGGGCCTATGGCTACACCTTC. This gives the protein CASSDKTGAYGYTF. The rearrangement links TRBV5-6 to TRBJ1-2, with 8 bases fitting TRBD1. V shed 4 bases, J shed 4 bases, and the junction held 6 bases outside the gene matches. The CDR3 consists of 14 residues. CDR1 is SGHDT and CDR2 is YYEEEE in the germline V gene.

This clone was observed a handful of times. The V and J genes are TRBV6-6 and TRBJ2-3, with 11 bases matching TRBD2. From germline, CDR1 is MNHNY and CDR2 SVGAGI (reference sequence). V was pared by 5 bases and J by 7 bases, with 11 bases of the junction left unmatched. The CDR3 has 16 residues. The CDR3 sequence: CASSPPTSGGLNTQYF. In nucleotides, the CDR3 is TGTGCCAGCAGTCCTCCCACTAGCGGGGGTTTGAATACGCAGTATTTT.